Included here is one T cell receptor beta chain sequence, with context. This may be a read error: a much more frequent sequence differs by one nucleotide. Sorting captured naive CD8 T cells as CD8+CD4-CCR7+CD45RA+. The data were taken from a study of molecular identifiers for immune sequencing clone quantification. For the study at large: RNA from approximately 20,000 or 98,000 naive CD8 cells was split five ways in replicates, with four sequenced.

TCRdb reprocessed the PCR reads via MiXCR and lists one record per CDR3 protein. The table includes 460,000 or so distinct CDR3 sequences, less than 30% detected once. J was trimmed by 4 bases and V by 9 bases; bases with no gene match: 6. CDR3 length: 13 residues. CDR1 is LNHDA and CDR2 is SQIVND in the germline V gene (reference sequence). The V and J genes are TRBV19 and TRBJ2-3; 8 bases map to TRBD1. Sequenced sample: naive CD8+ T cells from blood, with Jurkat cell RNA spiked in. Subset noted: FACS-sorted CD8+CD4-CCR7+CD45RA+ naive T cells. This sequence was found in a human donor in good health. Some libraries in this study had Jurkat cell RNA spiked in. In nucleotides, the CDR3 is TGTGCCAGCAGGACAGGGAGCTCAGATACGCAGTATTTT. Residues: CASRTGSSDTQYF. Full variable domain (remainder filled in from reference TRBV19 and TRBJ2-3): DGGITQSPKYLFRKEGQNVTLSCEQNLNHDAMYWYRQDPGQGLRLIYYSQIVNDFQKGDIAEGYSVSREKKESFPLTVTSAQKNPTAFYLCASRTGSSDTQYFGPGTRLTVL.